This T cell receptor (beta chain) emerged from a study of blood T cell repertoires in COVID-19. CDR1 SGHVS and CDR2 FQNEAQ come from the germline V gene. V was clipped by 1 base and J by 0 bases, with 16 bases between them. CDR3 length: 18 residues. As originally analysed: Nucleated cell counts were estimated from reference gene primer amplification. TCRdb keeps only in-frame clones here, not all; method: immunoSEQ multiplex PCR. Clone size and the V and J calls come from that table; the DNA yielded D and trimming. The sample contains about 140,000 clones, around 80% of which appear only once. This receptor was taken from a woman aged 55-69 years with acute or convalescent COVID-19. This chain connects TRBV7-8 to TRBJ2-1, with a weak D call TRBD2 (6 bases). The sample was peripheral blood. The CDR3 reads CASSLVYRDSISYNEQFF. CDR3 coding DNA: TGTGCCAGCAGCTTAGTTTATCGGGACTCCATCTCCTACAATGAGCAGTTCTTC.